Sequencing of this TCR beta chain was carried out in a study of OX40 agonist ivuxolimab in advanced cancers. There are 17 residues in the CDR3. The data were produced by immunoSEQ multiplex PCR, yet TCRdb's version contains in-frame clones alone and is incomplete. Of some 19,000 clones in the sample, 65% to 85% are singletons; the top ten hold about 50%. J is TRBJ2-2 and V is TRBV21-1; the table's D call TRBD1 went unverified against the DNA. TRBV21-1 is noted as a pseudogene. The sequencing used CD4+ or CD8+ T cells sorted from blood, collected in a trial of the OX40 agonist ivuxolimab. The source of this sequence is an adult with an advanced solid tumor such as melanoma, head and neck, liver or kidney cancer. CDR3 sequence: CASSPIAGTGETGELFF. In nucleotides, the CDR3 is TGTGCCAGCAGCCCTATAGCCGGGACAGGGGAGACCGGGGAGCTGTTTTTT.